Below, 25 T cell receptor beta chains from the same sample are listed, as sequenced in a study of identical twins. TCRdb itself ran the 5' RACE reads through MiXCR, one entry per CDR3 protein. The repertoire consists of hundreds of thousands of distinct CDR3 sequences, with approximately 13% occurring once and the leading ten covering around 1.5%. This sample also belongs to another study, concerning yellow fever vaccine responses in identical twins.

The sequenced sample consisted of PBMCs. The receptors shown here come from a woman between 18 and 30 years old in good health.

Only a few counts were recorded for this clonotype. This chain joins TRBV5-1 and TRBJ1-1; 7 bases are a match to TRBD1. After removal of 4 bases from V and 4 bases from J, the junction contained 7 bases not matched to a gene. The CDR3 sequence is 14 residues long. CDR1 is SGHRS and CDR2 is YFSETQ in the germline V gene. CDR3 region: CASSATGAATEAFF. Written as DNA, the CDR3 is TGCGCCAGCAGCGCCACAGGGGCGGCCACTGAAGCTTTCTTT.

This chain uses TRBV7-9 with TRBJ2-7, with 7 bases lining up with TRBD1. The CDR3 is 17 residues long. From germline, CDR1 is SEHNR and CDR2 FQNEAQ (reference sequence). The junction had 12 bases not matched to a gene; V was cut back by 4 bases and J by 0 bases. As DNA, the CDR3 is TGTGCCAGCAGCTCAGGGGGTCAGAGGACAGGCTCCTACGAGCAGTACGTC. Its protein is CASSSGGQRTGSYEQYV.

This clonotype was seen more than once but under ten times. V and J are TRBV19 and TRBJ2-2, with D possibly being TRBD2 (5 bases). The CDR3 runs to 13 residues. The V gene's germline CDR1 is LNHDA and CDR2 SQIVND (reference sequence). V was clipped by 6 bases and J by 5 bases, with 10 bases between them. CDR3 in amino acids: CASRQRATGELFF. CDR3 nucleotides: TGTGCCAGTAGGCAGAGGGCTACCGGGGAGCTGTTTTTT.

This clonotype was recorded at least ten times. CDR3 sequence: CASSLGRQDYGYTF. The CDR3 coding sequence is TGTGCCAGCAGCTTAGGGCGGCAGGACTATGGCTACACCTTC. This rearrangement joins TRBV7-9 to TRBJ1-2; no reliable D call. Trimming cost V 1 base and J 3 bases, with 9 bases left between them. Germline V lookup: CDR1 SEHNR, CDR2 FQNEAQ (reference sequence). This CDR3 contains 14 residues.

This clonotype was observed a few times. The chain uses TRBV28 and TRBJ2-3; 10 nucleotides align to TRBD2. This CDR3 is built from 16 residues. V was clipped by 2 bases and J by 2 bases; unmatched bases: 4. The germline V gene has CDR1 MDHEN and CDR2 SYDVKM. The CDR3 nucleotides are TGTGCCAGCAGTTTACCTAGCGGGGGACCCACAGATACGCAGTATTTT. Its protein is CASSLPSGGPTDTQYF.

The CDR3 is CASSPSTIAGIVTSTDTQYF. As DNA, the CDR3 is TGTGCCAGCAGTCCGTCTACTATAGCGGGGATCGTAACTAGCACAGATACGCAGTATTTT. The chain links TRBV12-3 or TRBV12-4 to TRBJ2-3; the match to TRBD2 covers 8 bases. V lost 5 bases, J lost 0 bases, and 19 bases stayed unmatched. The CDR3 runs to 20 residues.

The chain couples TRBV7-9 to TRBJ2-7, with D tentatively TRBD1 or TRBD2 (7 bases each). The length of the CDR3 is 13 residues. Trimming cost V 5 bases and J 6 bases, with 14 bases left between them. The germline V gene encodes CDR1 SEHNR and CDR2 FQNEAQ (reference sequence). The CDR3 bases are TGTGCCAGCAGCCCCGCAGGGGGGGGCGAGCAGTACGTC. It is translated as CASSPAGGGEQYV.

This chain joins TRBV7-2 and TRBJ2-1; D gene ambiguous. The germline CDR1 and CDR2 sequences are SGHTA and FQGNSA. The CDR3 totals 13 residues. The V end was cut by 5 bases, the J end by 6 bases, with 11 bases between. CDR3 sequence (DNA): TGTGCCAGCAGCCTTCAGACTCGCAATGAGCAGTTCTTC. This sequence encodes CASSLQTRNEQFF.

The chain recombines TRBV3-1 with TRBJ2-7; D unclear. V lost 1 base, J lost 3 bases, and 25 bases lay in between. Germline V gene data show CDR1 as LGHDT and CDR2 as YNNKEL (reference sequence). The CDR3 is made up of 19 amino acids. The CDR3 region is CASSQVGPSAVCNGYEQYV. The DNA for the CDR3 is TGTGCCAGCAGCCAAGTGGGCCCTTCGGCAGTTTGTAACGGCTACGAGCAGTACGTC.

J is TRBJ1-1 and V is TRBV20-1; D call uncertain. CDR1 and CDR2 (germline): DFQATT, SNEGSKA (reference sequence). Trimming took off 0 bases at V and 1 base at J, with 6 bases between the two ends. This CDR3 spans 13 amino acids. CDR3 in amino acids: CSARDPQNTEAFF. The CDR3 nucleotides are TGCAGTGCTAGAGATCCACAGAACACTGAAGCTTTCTTT.

In this sample, this clonotype turned up a few times. The CDR3 loop is CASSQTGDPDTQYF. CDR3 DNA: TGTGCCAGCAGCCAGACAGGGGATCCAGATACGCAGTATTTT. The V and J genes are TRBV21-1 and TRBJ2-3; TRBD1 is the table's D call and was not checked against the DNA. TRBV21-1 is flagged as a pseudogene. There are 14 residues in the CDR3.

The chain uses TRBV29-1 and TRBJ1-3, with D unresolved. In germline, CDR1 is SQVTM, CDR2 ANQGSEA. V was cut by 5 bases and J by 2 bases, with 7 bases left in between. This CDR3 contains 12 residues. CDR3 sequence reads: CSVRRAGNTIYF. CDR3 nucleotides: TGCAGCGTTCGGAGAGCTGGAAACACCATATATTTT.

This clonotype has only a few counts. The J gene is TRBJ1-1, the V gene TRBV5-1; D may be TRBD1 (6 bases). Trimming removed 6 bases at V and 0 bases at J, with 12 bases between. The CDR3 runs 14 residues. From germline, CDR1 is SGHRS and CDR2 YFSETQ. Here the CDR3 reads CASIPDRMNTEAFF. CDR3 DNA sequence: TGCGCCAGCATCCCCGACAGGATGAACACTGAAGCTTTCTTT. Complete variable domain (other parts from reference TRBV5-1 and TRBJ1-1): KAGVTQTPRYLIKTRGQQVTLSCSPISGHRSVSWYQQTPGQGLQFLFEYFSETQRNKGNFPGRFSGRQFSNSRSEMNVSTLELGDSALYLCASIPDRMNTEAFFGQGTRLTVV.

This clonotype was detected a few times. The V gene is TRBV20-1, the J gene TRBJ2-3; D gene uncertain. CDR3 length equals 11 residues. V gave up 4 bases and J gave up 5 bases, with 7 bases separating them. The germline V gene has CDR1 DFQATT and CDR2 SNEGSKA (reference sequence). The CDR3 region has the DNA TGCAGTGCTACAACCCGAGATACGCAGTATTTT. Translating gives CSATTRDTQYF.

The genes are TRBV6-1 and TRBJ2-7; the match to TRBD2 covers 8 bases. Germline V gene lookup returns CDR1 MNHNS and CDR2 SASEGT. Trimming took 4 bases from V and 1 from J; bases not matched to a gene: 15. CDR3 size: 18 residues. The CDR3 DNA reads as TGTGCCAGCAGTGGAAATATAGCGGGATCGAGCCGGTCCTACGAGCAGTACTTC. Translation gives CASSGNIAGSSRSYEQYF.

The sample holds one count of this clonotype. The chain joins TRBV28 to TRBJ1-1; 7 nucleotides align to TRBD1. With V trimmed by 3 bases and J by 6 bases, 7 bases remained unmatched. Germline CDR1 and CDR2: MDHEN and SYDVKM. CDR3 length equals 14 residues. Written as DNA, the CDR3 is TGTGCCAGCAGTTTGGAGACAGGGCTCTCTGAAGCTTTCTTT. Translation: CASSLETGLSEAFF.

This clonotype has more than one count but fewer than ten. CDR3 region: CASSEDWVNTGELFF. The DNA for the CDR3 is TGCGCCAGCAGCGAGGACTGGGTTAACACCGGGGAGCTGTTTTTT. The chain links TRBV5-1 to TRBJ2-2, with D possibly TRBD2 on 5 matching bases. Germline CDR1 SGHRS, CDR2 YFSETQ. Trimming cost V 4 bases and J 2 bases, with 12 bases left between them. The CDR3 loop spans 15 amino acids.

This chain connects TRBV6-5 to TRBJ2-1; D gene unclear. Germline loops: CDR1 MNHEY, CDR2 SVGAGI. The CDR3 sequence is 13 residues long. V was pared by 0 bases and J by 5 bases, with 5 bases between. CDR3 DNA: TGTGCCAGCAGTTACTCGCCCAACAATGAGCAGTTCTTC. Amino acids: CASSYSPNNEQFF.

The V and J genes are TRBV7-9 and TRBJ2-7; D is ambiguous. This CDR3 spans 17 amino acids. The germline gives CDR1 SEHNR, CDR2 FQNEAQ (reference sequence). Trimming cost V 5 bases and J 2 bases, with 22 bases left between them. In DNA, the CDR3 is TGTGCCAGCAGCCCACCGTCCCCTTTGAACCATCCCTACGAGCAGTACTTC. Translation gives CASSPPSPLNHPYEQYF.

The V gene is TRBV4-1, the J gene TRBJ2-1; no clear D gene. The germline CDR1 and CDR2 sequences are MGHRA and YSYEKL. The CDR3 runs 12 residues. Trimming pared 1 base from V and 9 bases from J, leaving 7 bases between. In nucleotides, the CDR3 is TGCGCCAGCAGCCAAGGACAAACTGAGCAGTTCTTC. Amino acid sequence: CASSQGQTEQFF.

At least ten counts were recorded for this clonotype. The chain recombines TRBV2 with TRBJ2-1; TRBD2 matches 9 bases. Germline-derived CDR1 and CDR2 are SNHLY and FYNNEI. This CDR3 is built from 16 residues. V trimming: 1 base; J trimming: 9 bases; junction bases outside the gene matches: 10. The CDR3 region has the DNA TGTGCCAGCAGTGAAGAGCTAGCGGGGAATAAGGTTGAGCAGTTCTTC. It is translated as CASSEELAGNKVEQFF.

The genes are TRBV15 and TRBJ2-2; 9 bases match TRBD1. This CDR3 has 17 amino acids. In germline, CDR1 is LNHNV, CDR2 YYDKDF (reference sequence). Trimming at V came to 0 bases and at J to 5 bases, leaving 7 bases not matched to a gene. CDR3 in amino acids: CATSRDRGQGQTGELFF. The CDR3 coding sequence is TGTGCCACCAGCAGAGATCGAGGACAGGGGCAGACCGGGGAGCTGTTTTTT.

The table lists this clonotype with a few counts. The chain carries TRBV3-1 and TRBJ2-3; D is undetermined. Trimming took off 1 base at V and 6 bases at J, with 8 bases between the two ends. This CDR3 is 13 amino acids long. Germline CDR1 LGHDT, CDR2 YNNKEL (reference sequence). This chain's CDR3 is CASSQAPLDTQYF. CDR3 in DNA: TGTGCCAGCAGCCAAGCGCCATTGGATACGCAGTATTTT.

At least ten counts were recorded for this clonotype. The chain couples TRBV10-3 to TRBJ2-2; D is unclear. The germline gives CDR1 ENHRY, CDR2 SYGVKD. Trimming removed 6 bases at V and 1 base at J, with 3 bases between. This CDR3 spans 12 amino acids. The CDR3 DNA reads TGTGCCATCAGGGGGAACACCGGGGAGCTGTTTTTT. Translation: CAIRGNTGELFF.

This clonotype has a handful of counts. This sequence joins TRBV4-2 and TRBJ2-5, with a possible D match to TRBD2 (5 bases). The CDR3 length is 16 residues. CDR1 and CDR2 (germline): LGHNA, YNFKEQ. The germline V and J ends were trimmed by 3 bases and 5 bases, with 19 bases remaining between them. CDR3: CASSQPGKSQRETQYF. DNA of the CDR3: TGTGCCAGCAGCCAGCCCGGGAAATCCCAAAGGGAGACCCAGTACTTC.